The 17 T cell receptor beta chains reported below all come from one sample, sequenced in a study of T cell repertoires in cytomegalovirus infection. TCRdb redid the calling of the reads with MiXCR, one entry per CDR3 protein. This sample has some 180,000 distinct CDR3 sequences, with roughly 15% found just once. Sequencing was performed on CD8+ T cells from PBMCs. The receptors shown here come from a human donor in good health (CMV status not recorded). Some clones in this sample may be carry-over from other donors' samples.

This clonotype was counted only a few times. The chain uses TRBV5-6 and TRBJ2-3; possibly TRBD1 for D (5 bases). The ends were cut back, 0 bases at V and 5 bases at J, with 7 bases in the middle. CDR1 SGHDT and CDR2 YYEEEE come from the germline V gene. The CDR3 is 13 residues long. The CDR3 here is CASSLGGRDTQYF. CDR3 sequence (DNA): TGTGCCAGCAGCTTGGGGGGCCGAGATACGCAGTATTTT. The whole variable domain, remainder taken from reference TRBV5-6 and TRBJ2-3, is DAGVTQSPTHLIKTRGQQVTLRCSPKSGHDTVSWYQQALGQGPQFIFQYYEEEERQRGNFPDRFSGHQFPNYSSELNVNALLLGDSALYLCASSLGGRDTQYFGPGTRLTVL.

This clonotype appeared a few times. The chain carries TRBV7-9 and TRBJ1-5; D call uncertain. The CDR3 has 14 residues. Per germline, CDR1 SEHNR and CDR2 FQNEAQ (reference sequence). Trimming left V 5 bases short and J 3 bases short, with 11 bases between. The DNA of the CDR3 is TGTGCCAGCAGCCGCGCCGGGTACAATCAGCCCCAGCATTTT. It is translated as CASSRAGYNQPQHF.

The table lists this clonotype with a few counts. This sequence joins TRBV27 and TRBJ1-5; no clear D. V was trimmed by 5 bases and J by 4 bases, leaving 15 bases between them. Germline CDR1 is MNHEY and CDR2 is SMNVEV (reference sequence). CDR3 length: 15 amino acids. The CDR3 protein is CASSLTSTGNQPQHF. CDR3 nucleotide sequence: TGTGCCAGCAGTCTAACTTCGACGGGGAATCAGCCCCAGCATTTT.

This clonotype was recorded a few times. This sequence joins TRBV27 and TRBJ1-6; 10 bases align to TRBD1. The CDR3 contains 16 residues. Germline CDR1 and CDR2: MNHEY and SMNVEV (reference sequence). Trimming cost V 3 bases and J 6 bases; bases outside gene matches: 5. DNA for the CDR3: TGTGCCAGCAGTTTTAGGACAGGGGGTGGTAATTCACCCCTCCACTTT. It specifies CASSFRTGGGNSPLHF.

This clonotype turned up a few times. The chain carries TRBV20-1 and TRBJ1-1; D is unresolved. CDR1 and CDR2 from the germline V gene are DFQATT and SNEGSKA (reference sequence). This CDR3 has 13 residues. This CDR3 reads CSPRTDDTTEAFF. CDR3 DNA sequence: TGCAGCCCTCGGACGGACGATACAACTGAAGCTTTCTTT.

The V and J genes are TRBV27 and TRBJ2-7; D is possibly TRBD1 (6 bases). The germline CDR1 and CDR2 sequences are MNHEY and SMNVEV (reference sequence). The CDR3 contains 15 residues. Trimming left V 0 bases short and J 1 base short, with 10 bases between. The CDR3 DNA reads TGTGCCAGCAGTTTATCGGGCAGGGGTTCCTACGAGCAGTACTTC. It is translated as CASSLSGRGSYEQYF.

The V gene is TRBV27, the J gene TRBJ2-3; TRBD2 might be the D (7 bases). Germline V gene lookup returns CDR1 MNHEY and CDR2 SMNVEV (reference sequence). There are 15 residues in the CDR3. Trimming pared 5 bases from V and 1 base from J, leaving 13 bases between. The CDR3 bases are TGTGCCAGCAGTCTCCCCGGGGGGCGCACAGATACGCAGTATTTT. It codes for CASSLPGGRTDTQYF.

The chain links TRBV29-1 to TRBJ2-7, with no clear D. CDR3 size: 13 residues. The germline V gene encodes CDR1 SQVTM and CDR2 ANQGSEA. V was trimmed by 1 base and J by 1 base, leaving 8 bases between them. The CDR3 region has the DNA TGCAGCGTTGAAGTTCCCAGTTCCTACGAGCAGTACTTC. Its translation: CSVEVPSSYEQYF.

This clonotype was counted at least ten times. In nucleotides, the CDR3 is TGTGCCAGCAGCTTAGAAGAGTCTGAAGCTTTCTTT. Translated: CASSLEESEAFF. The J gene is TRBJ1-1, the V gene TRBV7-9; D unresolved. The V and J ends lost 1 base and 6 bases respectively, with 6 bases between them. This CDR3 region has 12 residues. Germline loops: CDR1 SEHNR, CDR2 FQNEAQ (reference sequence).

The rearrangement uses TRBV29-1 and TRBJ1-2; TRBD1 might be the D (5 bases). Germline V lookup: CDR1 SQVTM, CDR2 ANQGSEA. The CDR3 is 16 amino acids. V was pared by 3 bases and J by 4 bases, with 21 bases between. CDR3 nucleotides: TGCAGCGTTGAGACCCGGGTGGGACTGGAGTCCTATGGCTACACCTTC. Translated: CSVETRVGLESYGYTF. The full variable domain, completed using reference TRBV29-1 and TRBJ1-2, is SAVISQKPSRDICQRGTSLTIQCQVDSQVTMMFWYRQQPGQSLTLIATANQGSEATYESGFVIDKFPISRPNLTFSTLTVSNMSPEDSSIYLCSVETRVGLESYGYTFGSGTRLTVV.

This clonotype was detected a few times. The rearrangement uses TRBV7-2 and TRBJ2-5; D perhaps matches TRBD2 (7 bases). Germline assignment: CDR1 SGHTA and CDR2 FQGNSA. This CDR3 contains 16 residues. Trimming took 3 bases from V and 2 from J, leaving 16 bases between them. The CDR3 DNA is TGTGCCAGCAGCTTTAGGAGGGGGGGGCCTCAAGAGACCCAGTACTTC. Its protein product is CASSFRRGGPQETQYF.

The CDR3 region is CASSWTEYNSPLHF. The CDR3, as DNA: TGTGCCAGCAGTTGGACAGAATATAATTCACCCCTCCACTTT. V usage is TRBV6-5 and J usage is TRBJ1-6, with D tentatively TRBD1 (6 bases). The CDR3 loop spans 14 amino acids. V shed 4 bases and J shed 4 bases, with 8 bases lying between them. Germline loops: CDR1 MNHEY, CDR2 SVGAGI.

This clonotype was observed a few times. The chain couples TRBV12-5 to TRBJ1-1, with TRBD1 matching 10 bases. The CDR3 totals 15 residues. Germline V gene lookup returns CDR1 LGHNT and CDR2 FRNRAP. V trimming: 5 bases; J trimming: 3 bases; junction bases outside the gene matches: 6. This CDR3 is CASGTGTGADTEAFF. In DNA form, the CDR3 reads TGTGCTAGTGGTACCGGGACAGGGGCGGACACTGAAGCTTTCTTT.

This clonotype showed up just a few times. The V call is TRBV7-2, the J call TRBJ2-7, with 9 bases that match TRBD2. The CDR3 sequence is 16 residues long. V dropped 1 base and J dropped 5; count of bases not matched to a gene: 9. Germline CDR1 SGHTA, CDR2 FQGNSA. CDR3 DNA: TGTGCCAGCAGCTTAGAGTTCGCTAGCGGGGTTGACGAGCAGTACTTC. It specifies CASSLEFASGVDEQYF.

J is TRBJ1-5 and V is TRBV6-5; possible D gene TRBD1, 6 bases. This CDR3 has 16 residues. V lost 6 bases to trimming and J lost 1 base, with 16 bases between them. CDR1 and CDR2 (germline): MNHEY, SVGAGI. The CDR3 is CASSSVGAHSNQPQHF. The CDR3 DNA reads TGTGCCAGCAGCTCCGTGGGGGCACACAGCAATCAGCCCCAGCATTTT.

The V gene is TRBV2, the J gene TRBJ2-4; 7 positions agree with TRBD1. V was pared by 4 bases and J by 0 bases, with 18 bases of the junction left unmatched. Germline V gene lookup returns CDR1 SNHLY and CDR2 FYNNEI. The CDR3 runs to 20 residues. CDR3 loop: CASSGDVTGEHELAKNIQYF. In nucleotides, the CDR3 is TGTGCCAGCAGTGGTGACGTCACAGGGGAACACGAACTAGCCAAAAACATTCAGTACTTC.

The chain recombines TRBV15 with TRBJ1-5; 12 bases match TRBD1. Unmatched junction bases numbered 19, after V lost 1 base and J lost 0 bases. Germline V gene lookup returns CDR1 LNHNV and CDR2 YYDKDF (reference sequence). The CDR3 is 23 residues long. This chain's CDR3 is CATSRVPPSPGTGGAFSNQPQHF. The CDR3 nucleotides are TGTGCCACCAGCAGAGTACCTCCCAGTCCCGGGACAGGGGGCGCGTTTAGCAATCAGCCCCAGCATTTT.